Listed here are 15 T cell receptor beta chains from one sample, sequenced in a study of CD4 T cells in relation to SARS-CoV-2 and coronaviruses. Sequencing was performed with immunoSEQ multiplex PCR; in TCRdb, only in-frame clones are kept and a portion is missing. The repertoire holds around 20,000 clones, about three fifths seen once, with about 11% in the top ten. Before the COVID-19 pandemic, during about 2011-2019, CD4+ T cells were taken from unexposed donors. After around nine days of culture, CD4+ T cells were isolated. Their antigens remain unidentified. The sequenced sample consisted of CD4+ T cells from PBMCs, cultured in vitro. Every receptor here comes from a human donor in good health.

This chain's CDR3 is CASSLPGSGPETQYF. The CDR3 region has the DNA TGCGCCAGCAGCCTTCCCGGCTCAGGGCCAGAGACCCAGTACTTC. This chain connects TRBV4-1 to TRBJ2-5, with a weak D call TRBD1 (5 bases). V was cut by 4 bases and J by 4 bases, with 16 bases left in between. Germline loops: CDR1 MGHRA, CDR2 YSYEKL. The CDR3 has 15 residues.

V is TRBV9 and J is TRBJ1-2; D is unresolved. V dropped 2 bases and J dropped 8 bases, with 13 bases sitting between them. In germline, CDR1 is SGDLS, CDR2 YYNGEE. The CDR3 extends over 13 amino acids. This CDR3 is CASSVRPGGGYTF. The DNA of the CDR3 is TGTGCCAGCAGCGTTCGGCCCGGCGGCGGCTACACCTTC.

The DNA for the CDR3 is TGTGCCAGCAGAGCGGACTCTGGAAACACCATATATTTT. It yields the protein CASRADSGNTIYF. This rearrangement joins TRBV2 to TRBJ1-3, with unresolved D. V lost 6 bases and J 0 bases, leaving 6 bases between the germline ends. This CDR3 region has 13 residues. Germline loops: CDR1 SNHLY, CDR2 FYNNEI.

The rearrangement joins TRBV5-1 to TRBJ2-1; 9 bases line up with TRBD2. The CDR3 sequence is 13 residues long. CDR1 is SGHRS, CDR2 YFSETQ, per germline. With 5 bases clipped from V and 5 bases from J, the junction kept 2 bases outside the gene matches. This chain's CDR3 is CASRLAGNNEQFF. The DNA for the CDR3 is TGCGCCAGCAGGCTAGCGGGAAACAATGAGCAGTTCTTC.

The chain is built from TRBV7-9 and TRBJ2-6; D not resolved. The germline V gene has CDR1 SEHNR and CDR2 FQNEAQ (reference sequence). The CDR3 spans 16 residues. The germline V and J ends were trimmed by 4 bases and 2 bases, with 12 bases remaining between them. The CDR3 loop is CASSSSISAGANVLTF. The CDR3 bases are TGTGCCAGCAGCTCTTCAATCTCCGCTGGGGCCAACGTCCTGACTTTC.

The chain has TRBV11-2 and TRBJ1-3, with D maybe TRBD1 (5 bases). The germline V gene has CDR1 SGHAT and CDR2 FQNNGV. The CDR3 is 16 residues long. V shed 3 bases and J shed 0 bases, with 12 bases lying between them. The DNA for the CDR3 is TGTGCCAGCAGCTTTGGGGGTCTGACCTCTGGAAACACCATATATTTT. Residues: CASSFGGLTSGNTIYF.

The J gene is TRBJ2-1, the V gene TRBV6-2 or TRBV6-3; no firm D call. Germline V lookup: CDR1 MNHEY, CDR2 SVGEGT. The V end was cut by 4 bases, the J end by 10 bases, with 11 bases between. This CDR3 region has 12 residues. The CDR3 region is CASSSQVLEQFF. CDR3 nucleotides: TGTGCCAGCAGTTCCCAAGTTTTGGAGCAGTTCTTC.

The V and J genes are TRBV5-1 and TRBJ2-7; TRBD2 aligns across 8 bases. The CDR3 runs 16 residues. Germline CDR1 SGHRS, CDR2 YFSETQ. The V gene end was trimmed by 4 bases and the J gene end by 6 bases; junction bases not matched to a gene: 15. The CDR3 bases are TGCGCCAGCAGCCCTATTGAGGCGGGGGGTGACGGCGAGCAGTACTTC. The encoded protein is CASSPIEAGGDGEQYF. Using reference TRBV5-1 and TRBJ2-7 for the parts outside the CDR3, the full variable domain is KAGVTQTPRYLIKTRGQQVTLSCSPISGHRSVSWYQQTPGQGLQFLFEYFSETQRNKGNFPGRFSGRQFSNSRSEMNVSTLELGDSALYLCASSPIEAGGDGEQYFGPGTRLTVT.

This clone has just a few counts. One junction end disagrees with the germline gene, perhaps due to a read error. The CDR3 protein is CASSLTSGSNEQYF. The CDR3 region has the DNA TGTGCTAGCAGCTTGACTAGCGGGAGTAACGAGCAGTACTTC. The chain combines TRBV7-7 with TRBJ2-7; 12 bases match TRBD2. The CDR3 runs to 14 residues. Germline V gene data show CDR1 as SSHAT and CDR2 as FNYEAQ (reference sequence).

For this clone: Other DNA sequences in the sample encode the same CDR3. The chain recombines TRBV12-3 or TRBV12-4 with TRBJ1-1; D uncertain. V lost 5 bases and J lost 4, with 11 bases in between. CDR3 length: 13 amino acids. The CDR3 reads CASSPRGATEAFF. The CDR3 region has the DNA TGTGCCAGCAGTCCCCGAGGCGCCACTGAAGCTTTCTTT.

This chain links TRBV7-8 with TRBJ1-5, with TRBD1 identical over 10 bases. The trim removed 5 bases at V and 4 bases at J, leaving 2 bases unmatched. The CDR3 contains 14 residues. Germline-derived CDR1 and CDR2 are SGHVS and FQNEAQ. CDR3 in DNA: TGTGCCAGCAGCCTGGGACAGGGGAATCAGCCCCAGCATTTT. Translated, it gives CASSLGQGNQPQHF.

The chain joins TRBV5-6 to TRBJ2-1; D is undetermined. CDR3 length equals 19 residues. V was trimmed by 2 bases and J by 0 bases, leaving 21 bases between them. Per germline, CDR1 SGHDT and CDR2 YYEEEE. CDR3 sequence (DNA): TGTGCCAGCAGCTTTTCCCTCCCCCGCTCGCAGCTCTCCTACAATGAGCAGTTCTTC. This translates into CASSFSLPRSQLSYNEQFF.

This sequence joins TRBV19 and TRBJ2-7, with D unresolved. This CDR3 spans 15 amino acids. Germline assignment: CDR1 LNHDA and CDR2 SQIVND (reference sequence). DNA for the CDR3: TGTGCTCCTACGAGGTATTGGAAAAAATTCTACGAGCAGTACTTC. Its protein product is CAPTRYWKKFYEQYF.

The sample holds one count of this clone. This chain joins TRBV5-6 and TRBJ2-3; no clear D gene. This CDR3 spans 13 amino acids. With 0 bases removed from V and 4 bases from J, the gap between germline ends came to 6 bases. The germline V gene encodes CDR1 SGHDT and CDR2 YYEEEE. The CDR3 DNA sequence: TGTGCCAGCAGCTTGGTCGGACCAGATACGCAGTATTTT. Its translation: CASSLVGPDTQYF.

This clone turned up a few times. This sequence joins TRBV30 and TRBJ1-5, with 8 bases fitting TRBD1. Germline V CDR1 and CDR2: GTSNPN, SVGIG (reference sequence). V trimming: 4 bases; J trimming: 6 bases; junction bases outside the gene matches: 8. This CDR3 spans 14 amino acids. In nucleotides, the CDR3 is TGTGCCTGGAACTACAGGGGGAGCGGTCAGCCCCAGCATTTT. Its translation: CAWNYRGSGQPQHF.